Described below is a single T cell receptor beta chain sequence and its context. The clone's antigen remains unknown. No base qualities exist here, and no much larger clone lies one base off it. The data originate from a study of shared clonotypes between healthy human individuals (dated by TCRdb to about 2020). Background on the whole study: A couple of women and a few men aged 18 to 49 years were included in the cohort. For each donor, CD4 naive and CD4 memory were each given three plates, CD8 naive was given two plates, and CD8 memory was given one plate. To estimate repertoire size and how much clonotype sharing occurs between individuals, the study deeply sequenced the blood TCR repertoires of 5 or 6 healthy adults. To increase sequencing depth and limit assay-specific biases, different laboratories used diverse techniques to prepare libraries and sequence TCR repertoires. Leukapheresis yielded between about 0.85 and 9 billion PBMCs per donor. Study-wide findings and limitations: Naive subsets generally had larger estimated clonotype richness than memory subsets did. Rarefaction of sorted-subset datasets indicated incomplete sequencing despite the large sequencing depth. Only blood was sampled, and tissue TCR repertoires likely differ from those in blood. About 5% of naive CD4, around 3.6% of naive CD8, approximately 2% of memory CD4, and 0.4% of memory CD8 clonotypes were shared across several donors. The small number of donors limited the genetic and exposure-history diversity represented. Based on pairwise subsampling, the degree of clonotype sharing among donors was expected to be affected by sequencing depth. Compared with non-shared clonotypes, clonotypes shared by all four sorted-subset donors had higher generation probabilities.

CD8 naive samples were obtained by positive selection for CCR7 among CD45RO-negative cells, yielding a CD45RA+CCR7+ population from which TemRA cells were excluded. The donors were healthy, HIV-negative adults with no recently reported acute infections or vaccinations. Only Caucasian adults living in Nashville, Tennessee, USA were represented among the donors. After blood collection by leukapheresis, PBMCs were isolated using Ficoll-Histopaque density gradient centrifugation and then cryopreserved in the vapor phase of liquid nitrogen. Analytical flow cytometry was used to check the purity and quantity of every magnetically sorted T cell population. Genomic DNA was isolated from each sorted fraction and quantified by UV absorbance on a Nanodrop 2000c. Cut back by 5 bases and 4 bases, the V and J ends lie 16 bases apart. From the cysteine through the phenylalanine, the CDR3 covers 14 amino acids. Here the CDR3 DNA is all that survives: 42 bases in frame from base 1. The germline V gene (reference sequence) sets CDR1 to SGHKS and CDR2 to YYEKEE.

TCR CDR3 regions were amplified from genomic DNA by multiplex PCR using the deep immunoSEQ assay. Extracted genomic DNA from each cell subset was spread evenly across all wells of several immunoSEQ 96-well plates, with each plate serving as a replicate. For sorted subsets, roughly 200 ng genomic DNA, equal to 30,000 or so T cell genomes, was loaded into each replicate PCR. Purified libraries were quantified with a Qubit 3.0 fluorometer, sized on a Bioanalyzer 2100, and re-quantified with the KAPA Library Quantification kit. Each immunoSEQ 96-well plate was sequenced on its own single-read 150-cycle Illumina NextSeq 550 flow cell. The authors' pipeline ran thus. Because the immunoSEQ output held only junctional sequences and lacked quality scores, the filtering could not match the filtering applied to full-length reads. To assign V/J genes and CDR3, sequences were annotated against IMGT germline references using PyIR, a Python wrapper for IgBLAST v1.9. Reads were removed for weak V/J assignments (E-value above 1e-6), missing CDR3, stop codons, out-of-frame junctions, or ambiguous translated residues. V3J clonotypes were defined as sequences sharing an identical inferred V gene, J gene, and CDR3 amino acid sequence. To compute the percentage overlap between repertoires, the number of shared unique clonotypes was divided by the size of the smaller repertoire. Three approaches were used to assess repertoire richness: RTK rarefaction, the Chao1 estimator, and Recon v2.1 estimates of unobserved clonotypes. For all TCRbeta clonotypes obtained by the gDNA method from a few donors, generation probabilities were computed with OLGA. In its TCRdb copy, this immuneACCESS table keeps in-frame sequences only and misses some clones. Where compared with another copy, unresolved V genes explain less than half of these, and the others have no known cause. The DNA was the basis for D and trimming; V, J and clone size are from that table. This sample lists about 2 million clones; 85% to 95% were detected once. The biggest ten clones account for about 1.1% of the sample.

The sample taken for sequencing was naive CD8+ T cells sorted from blood. Sample cell subset or site, as interpreted from the label and publication: CD45RA+CCR7+. The sequence joins TRBV5-5 to TRBJ2-7; a tentative D match to TRBD1 spans 5 bases. The receptor comes from a young man in good health. DNA sequence: TGTGCCAGCAGACTCGACAGCAGTTTTTACGAGCAGTACTTC. Its amino acids are CASRLDSSFYEQYF.